The entry below describes one T cell receptor (beta chain). Its specificity is not known. At one end the junction does not follow the germline gene, possibly because of a read error. The data belong to a study of tumor-infiltrating lymphocytes in primary liver carcinoma. Across the study: Resecting the tumor surgically was how the patients' primary liver carcinoma was treated. Both sexes were represented among patients, who were 30 to 69 years old.

cDNA specific to TCR beta was made from approximately 500 ng of total RNA, with a constant-region primer employed for priming. Construction of TCR beta libraries relied on three successive nested multiplex PCR rounds employing slightly modified ARM-PCR. The first two PCR rounds used TRBV1-TRBV30 forward primers with a C-beta reverse primer, approximately 11 cycles each. TCRdb independently ran MiXCR on the multiplex PCR reads; one entry per CDR3 protein. The data show approximately 330,000 distinct CDR3 sequences, approximately 64% seen once. From germline, CDR1 is MGHRA and CDR2 YSYEKL. CDR3 length: 16 residues. Broader study findings: Tumors had a significantly higher top-250-clone fraction than blood (p = 0.039).

Both blood RNA, taken from unsorted whole blood, and germline DNA were extracted. The receptor was derived from a man aged 40-49 years with primary liver carcinoma and hepatitis B virus infection. The rearrangement links TRBV4-1 to TRBJ1-5; no definite D call. Sequenced input: peripheral blood. The CDR3 here is CASSQERELGNQSQHF. CDR3 in DNA: TGCGCCAGCAGCCAAGAAAGGGAGCTGGGAAATCAGTCCCAGCATTTT.